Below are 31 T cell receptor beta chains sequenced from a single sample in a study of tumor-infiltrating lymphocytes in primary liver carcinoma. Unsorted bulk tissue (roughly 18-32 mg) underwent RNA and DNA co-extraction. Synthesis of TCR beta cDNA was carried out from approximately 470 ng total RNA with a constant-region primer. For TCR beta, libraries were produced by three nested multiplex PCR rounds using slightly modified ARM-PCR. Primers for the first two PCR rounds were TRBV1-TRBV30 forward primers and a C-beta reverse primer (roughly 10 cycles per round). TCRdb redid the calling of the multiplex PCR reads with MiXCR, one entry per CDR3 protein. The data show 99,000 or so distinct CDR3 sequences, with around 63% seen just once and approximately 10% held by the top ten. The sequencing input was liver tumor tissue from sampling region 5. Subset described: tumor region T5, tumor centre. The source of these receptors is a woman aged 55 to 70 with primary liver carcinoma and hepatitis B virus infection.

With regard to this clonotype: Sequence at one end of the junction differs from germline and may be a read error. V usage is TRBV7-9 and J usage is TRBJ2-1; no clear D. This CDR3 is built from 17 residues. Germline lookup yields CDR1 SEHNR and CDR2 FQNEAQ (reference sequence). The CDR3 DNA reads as TGCGCCAGCAGCTTAGGTAGACATCTCAGCTCCTACAATGAGCAGTTCTTC. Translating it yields CASSLGRHLSSYNEQFF.

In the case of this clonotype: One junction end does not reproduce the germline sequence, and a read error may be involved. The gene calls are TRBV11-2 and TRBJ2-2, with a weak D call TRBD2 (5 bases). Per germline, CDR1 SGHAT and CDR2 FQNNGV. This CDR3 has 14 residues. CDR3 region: CANSLHPNTGKLSF. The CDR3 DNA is TGTGCCAACAGCTTACACCCGAACACCGGGAAGCTGTCTTTT.

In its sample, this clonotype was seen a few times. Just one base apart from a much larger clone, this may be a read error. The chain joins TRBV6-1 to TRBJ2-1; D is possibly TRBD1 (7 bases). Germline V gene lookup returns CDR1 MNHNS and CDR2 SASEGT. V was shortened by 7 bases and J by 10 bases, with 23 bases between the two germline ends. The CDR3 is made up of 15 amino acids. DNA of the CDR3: TGTGCCAGCATCAGGGGGGCTAACGGGAGCTTCGAGCAGTTCTTC. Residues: CASIRGANGSFEQFF.

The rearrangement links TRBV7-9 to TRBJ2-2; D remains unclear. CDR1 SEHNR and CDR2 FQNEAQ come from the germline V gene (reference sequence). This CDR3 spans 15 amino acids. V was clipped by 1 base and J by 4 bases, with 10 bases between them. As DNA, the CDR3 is TGTGCCAGCAGCTTAGACGAAGGGCTCACCGGGGAGCTGTTTTTT. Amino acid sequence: CASSLDEGLTGELFF.

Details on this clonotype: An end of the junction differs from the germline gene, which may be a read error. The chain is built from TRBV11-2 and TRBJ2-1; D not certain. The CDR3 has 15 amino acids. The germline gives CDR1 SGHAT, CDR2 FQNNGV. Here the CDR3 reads CASILGPTKYDEQFF. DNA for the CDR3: TGTGCCAGCATCTTAGGCCCAACTAAATACGATGAGCAGTTCTTT.

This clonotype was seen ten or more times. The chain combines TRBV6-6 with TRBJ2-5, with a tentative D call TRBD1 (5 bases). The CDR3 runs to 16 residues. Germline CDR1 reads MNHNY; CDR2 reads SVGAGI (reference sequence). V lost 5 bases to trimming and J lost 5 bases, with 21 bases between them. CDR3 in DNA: TGTGCCAGCAGTCCTCCTCTTGCCGACAGAAGGGAGACCCAGTACTTC. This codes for CASSPPLADRRETQYF.

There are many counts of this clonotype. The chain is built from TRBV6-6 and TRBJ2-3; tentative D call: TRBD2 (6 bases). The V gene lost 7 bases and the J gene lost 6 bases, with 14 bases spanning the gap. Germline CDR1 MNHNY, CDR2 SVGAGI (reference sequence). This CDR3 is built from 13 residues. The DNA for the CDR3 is TGTGCCAGCACCGGCCGGGGGAAGGATACGCAGTATTTT. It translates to CASTGRGKDTQYF.

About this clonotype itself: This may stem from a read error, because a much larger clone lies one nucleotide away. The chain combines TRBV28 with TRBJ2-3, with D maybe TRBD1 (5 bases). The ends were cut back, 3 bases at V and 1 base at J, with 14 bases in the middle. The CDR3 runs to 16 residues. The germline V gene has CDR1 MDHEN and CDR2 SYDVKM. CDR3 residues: CASSFYWIGGTDTQYF. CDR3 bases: TGTGCCAGCAGTTTCTACTGGATAGGGGGCACAGATACGCAGTATTTT.

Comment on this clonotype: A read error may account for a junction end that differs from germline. CDR3 region: CASNAGLRSYNEQLF. The CDR3 DNA sequence: TGTGCCAGCAACGCGGGGCTTAGATCCTACAATGAGCAGCTCTTC. The V call is TRBV11-1, the J call TRBJ2-1; a weak D match, TRBD2 (6 bases). The V gene's germline CDR1 is SGHAT and CDR2 FQDESV (reference sequence). The CDR3 totals 15 residues.

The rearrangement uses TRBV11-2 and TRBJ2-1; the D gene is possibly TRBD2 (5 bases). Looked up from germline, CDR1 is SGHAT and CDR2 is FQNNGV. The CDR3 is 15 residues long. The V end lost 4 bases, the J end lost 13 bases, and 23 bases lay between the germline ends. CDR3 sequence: CASSSPSGGRYEQFF. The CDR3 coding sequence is TGTGCCAGCAGCTCTCCGAGTGGAGGCCGCTACGAACAGTTCTTC.

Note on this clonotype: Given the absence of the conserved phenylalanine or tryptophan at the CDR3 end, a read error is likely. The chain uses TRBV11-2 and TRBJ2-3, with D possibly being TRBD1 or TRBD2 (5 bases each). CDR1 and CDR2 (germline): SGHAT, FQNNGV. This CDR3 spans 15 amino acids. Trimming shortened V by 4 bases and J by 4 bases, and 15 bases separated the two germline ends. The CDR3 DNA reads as TGTGCCAGCAGCTCGGGGCTAGTGGGACCAGATACGCAGTATTTA. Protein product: CASSSGLVGPDTQYL.

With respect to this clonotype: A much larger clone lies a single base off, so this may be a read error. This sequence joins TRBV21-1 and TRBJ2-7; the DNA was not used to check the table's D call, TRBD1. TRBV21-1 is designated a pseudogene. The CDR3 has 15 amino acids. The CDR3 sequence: CASREWGSRFHEQYF. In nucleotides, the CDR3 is TGTGCCAGCAGAGAGTGGGGGAGCAGGTTCCACGAGCAGTACTTC.

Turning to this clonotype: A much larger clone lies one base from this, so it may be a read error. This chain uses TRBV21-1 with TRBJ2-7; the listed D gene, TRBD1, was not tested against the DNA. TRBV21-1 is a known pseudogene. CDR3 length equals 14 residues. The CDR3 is CASSKATGSYEQYF. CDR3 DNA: TGTGCCAGCAGCAAAGCGACAGGGAGCTACGAGCAGTACTTC.

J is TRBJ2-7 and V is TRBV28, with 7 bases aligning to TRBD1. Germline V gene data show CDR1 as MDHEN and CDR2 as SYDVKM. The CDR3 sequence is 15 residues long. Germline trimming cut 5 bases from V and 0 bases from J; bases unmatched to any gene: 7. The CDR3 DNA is TGTGCCAGCAGTCGGGACAGCGCAAACTCCTACGAGCAGTACTTC. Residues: CASSRDSANSYEQYF.

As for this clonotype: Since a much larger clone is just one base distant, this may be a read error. The chain's CDR3 is CACSREGRRGYNEQFF. CDR3 bases: TGTGCCTGCAGCCGCGAAGGACGGAGGGGTTACAATGAGCAGTTCTTC. The rearrangement links TRBV7-9 to TRBJ2-1; D perhaps matches TRBD2 (6 bases). CDR3 length equals 16 residues. Germline lookup yields CDR1 SEHNR and CDR2 FQNEAQ (reference sequence).

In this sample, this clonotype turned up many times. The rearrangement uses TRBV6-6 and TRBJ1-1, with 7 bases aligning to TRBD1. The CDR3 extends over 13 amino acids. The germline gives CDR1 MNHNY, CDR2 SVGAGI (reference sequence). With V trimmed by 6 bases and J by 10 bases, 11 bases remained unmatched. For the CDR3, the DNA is TGTGCCAGCAGAACCACAGGGGATTCGGGAGCTTTCTTT. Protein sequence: CASRTTGDSGAFF.

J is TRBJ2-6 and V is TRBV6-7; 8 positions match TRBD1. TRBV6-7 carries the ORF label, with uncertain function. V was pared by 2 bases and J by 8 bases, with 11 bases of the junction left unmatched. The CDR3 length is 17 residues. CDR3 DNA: TGTGCCAGCAGTTACACCGCAGGGGGCGAGGGGACCAACGTCCTGACTTTC. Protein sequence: CASSYTAGGEGTNVLTF.

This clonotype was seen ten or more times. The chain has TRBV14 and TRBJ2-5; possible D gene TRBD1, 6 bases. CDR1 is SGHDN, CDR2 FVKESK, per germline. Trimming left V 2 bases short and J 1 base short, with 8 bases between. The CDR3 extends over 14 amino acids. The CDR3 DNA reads TGTGCCAGCAGCCAATGGGGGCGCCAAGAGACCCAGTACTTC. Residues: CASSQWGRQETQYF.

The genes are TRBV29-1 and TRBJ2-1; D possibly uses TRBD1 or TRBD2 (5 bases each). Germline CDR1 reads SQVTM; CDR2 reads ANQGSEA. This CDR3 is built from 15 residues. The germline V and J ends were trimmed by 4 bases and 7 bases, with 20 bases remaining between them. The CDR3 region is CSVGDGIVMGNEQFF. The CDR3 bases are TGCAGCGTTGGGGACGGGATTGTCATGGGGAATGAGCAGTTCTTC.

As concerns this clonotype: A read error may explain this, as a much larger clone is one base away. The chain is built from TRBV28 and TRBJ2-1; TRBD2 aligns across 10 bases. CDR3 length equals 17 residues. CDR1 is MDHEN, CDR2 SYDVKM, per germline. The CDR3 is CASGLITGTSDSNEQLF. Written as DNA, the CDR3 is TGTGCCAGCGGACTCATAACCGGGACTAGCGATTCGAATGAGCAGTTATTC.

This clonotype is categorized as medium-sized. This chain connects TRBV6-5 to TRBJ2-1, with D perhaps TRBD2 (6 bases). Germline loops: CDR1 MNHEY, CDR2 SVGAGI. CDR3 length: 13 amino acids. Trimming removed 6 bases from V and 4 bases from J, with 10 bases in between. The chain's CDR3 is CASSRSGYNEQFF. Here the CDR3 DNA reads TGTGCCAGCAGCCGAAGCGGGTACAATGAGCAGTTCTTC.

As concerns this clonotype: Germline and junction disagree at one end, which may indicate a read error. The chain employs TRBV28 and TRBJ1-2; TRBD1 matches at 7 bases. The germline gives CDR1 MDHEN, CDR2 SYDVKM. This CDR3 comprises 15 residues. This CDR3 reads CVSSQGGGYDYGYTF. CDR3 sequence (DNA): TGTGTCAGCAGCCAGGGGGGGGGCTACGACTATGGCTACACCTTC.

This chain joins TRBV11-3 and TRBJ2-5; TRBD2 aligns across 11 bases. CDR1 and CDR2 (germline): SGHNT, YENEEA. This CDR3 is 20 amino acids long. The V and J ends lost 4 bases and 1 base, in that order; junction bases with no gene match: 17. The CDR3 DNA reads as TGTGCCAGCAGCTCAGGGGGACTAGCGGTACCCCTCACATTCCAAGAGACCCAGTACTTC. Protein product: CASSSGGLAVPLTFQETQYF. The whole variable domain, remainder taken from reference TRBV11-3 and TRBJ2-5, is EAGVVQSPRYKIIEKKQPVAFWCNPISGHNTLYWYLQNLGQGPELLIRYENEEAVDDSQLPKDRFSAERLKGVDSTLKIQPAELGDSAVYLCASSSGGLAVPLTFQETQYFGPGTRLLVL.

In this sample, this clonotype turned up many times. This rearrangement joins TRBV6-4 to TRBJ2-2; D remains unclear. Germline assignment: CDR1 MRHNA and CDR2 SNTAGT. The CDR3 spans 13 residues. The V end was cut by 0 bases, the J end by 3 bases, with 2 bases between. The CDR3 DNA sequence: TGTGCCAGCAGTGACTCGGACACCGGGGAGCTGTTTTTT. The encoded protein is CASSDSDTGELFF.

DNA of the CDR3: TGTGCCAGCAGCTTAGAACTAGTGGGGTCCTGGGATGAGCAGTTCTTC. The encoded protein is CASSLELVGSWDEQFF. The chain carries TRBV7-8 and TRBJ2-1, with D perhaps matching TRBD2 (5 bases). V lost 1 base and J lost 8, with 18 bases in between. Germline CDR1 is SGHVS and CDR2 is FQNEAQ. This CDR3 has 16 residues.

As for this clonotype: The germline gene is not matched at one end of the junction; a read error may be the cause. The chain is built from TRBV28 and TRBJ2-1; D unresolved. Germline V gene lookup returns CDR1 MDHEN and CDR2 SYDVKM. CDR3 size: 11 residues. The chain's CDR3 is CASSQNNGQFF. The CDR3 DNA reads TGTGCCAGCAGCCAAAACAATGGGCAGTTCTTC.

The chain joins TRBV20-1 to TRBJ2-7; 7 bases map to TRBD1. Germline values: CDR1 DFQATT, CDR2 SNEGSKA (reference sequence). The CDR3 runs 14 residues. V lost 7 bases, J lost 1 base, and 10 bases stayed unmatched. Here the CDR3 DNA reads TGCAGTGTTAGCTCCGGGACAGCTTCCTACGAGCAGTACTTC. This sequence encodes CSVSSGTASYEQYF.

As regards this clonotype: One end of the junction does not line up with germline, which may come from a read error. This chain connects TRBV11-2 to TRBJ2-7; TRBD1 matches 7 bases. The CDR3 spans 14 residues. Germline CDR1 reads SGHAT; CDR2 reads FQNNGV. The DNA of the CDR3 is TGTACCAGCGGCCACTGGGACAGCCCCTACGAGCAGTACTTC. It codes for CTSGHWDSPYEQYF.

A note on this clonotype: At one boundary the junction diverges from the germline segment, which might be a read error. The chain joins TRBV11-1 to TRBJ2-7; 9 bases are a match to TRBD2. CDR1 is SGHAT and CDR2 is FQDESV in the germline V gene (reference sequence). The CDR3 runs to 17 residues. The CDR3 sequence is CARSETLGLAPTYKQYF. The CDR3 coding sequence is TGTGCCAGAAGCGAGACCCTCGGACTAGCGCCGACCTACAAGCAGTACTTC.

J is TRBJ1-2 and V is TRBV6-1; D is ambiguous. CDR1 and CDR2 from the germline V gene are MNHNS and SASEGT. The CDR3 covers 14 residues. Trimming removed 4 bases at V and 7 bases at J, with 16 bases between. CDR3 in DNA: TGTGCCAGCAGTGTCACGACGGTCCTCTGTGGCTACACCTTC. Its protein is CASSVTTVLCGYTF.

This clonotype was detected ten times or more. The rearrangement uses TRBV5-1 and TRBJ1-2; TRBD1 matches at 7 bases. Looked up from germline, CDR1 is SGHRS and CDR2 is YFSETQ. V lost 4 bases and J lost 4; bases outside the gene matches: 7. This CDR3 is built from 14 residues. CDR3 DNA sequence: TGCGCCAGCAGCCCTGGGGGGGACAGCTATGGCTACACCTTC. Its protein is CASSPGGDSYGYTF.